These 14 T cell receptor beta chains share one sample of origin, sequenced in a study of shared T cell receptors in the human thymus. Sequencing used immunoSEQ multiplex PCR; TCRdb keeps in-frame clones, though not all of them. Among some 700,000 clones listed, around 85% were seen once. This same sample was also part of a study on human thymus T cells.

Sequenced sample: thymocytes. The receptor set was obtained from a girl younger than two with a congenital heart defect.

The chain links TRBV5-1 to TRBJ1-1; TRBD1 aligns across 7 bases. The CDR3 sequence is 14 residues long. Trimming cost V 3 bases and J 5 bases; bases outside gene matches: 7. Looked up from germline, CDR1 is SGHRS and CDR2 is YFSETQ. CDR3 sequence reads: CASSSKRGLTEAFF. In DNA, the CDR3 is TGCGCCAGCAGCTCGAAAAGGGGGCTGACTGAAGCTTTCTTT.

In its sample, this clone was seen once. The chain's CDR3 is CASSLRLAYTDTQYF. In DNA form, the CDR3 reads TGTGCCAGCAGCTTAAGACTAGCCTACACAGATACGCAGTATTTT. The chain combines TRBV11-2 with TRBJ2-3, with TRBD2 identical over 7 bases. The ends lost 2 bases at V and 2 bases at J; junction bases unmatched: 4. Germline CDR1 reads SGHAT; CDR2 reads FQNNGV. This CDR3 spans 15 amino acids.

Written as DNA, the CDR3 is TGTGCCAGCAGCTTACTCTCTTACAGGAGCTCCTATAATTCACCCCTCCACTTT. Residues: CASSLLSYRSSYNSPLHF. The chain carries TRBV7-9 and TRBJ1-6; D is perhaps TRBD1 (5 bases). Trimming pared 2 bases from V and 0 bases from J, leaving 14 bases between. This CDR3 contains 18 residues. From germline, CDR1 is SEHNR and CDR2 FQNEAQ (reference sequence). The variable domain in full, completed from reference TRBV7-9 and TRBJ1-6, reads DTGVSQNPRHKITKRGQNVTFRCDPISEHNRLYWYRQTLGQGPEFLTYFQNEAQLEKSRLLSDRFSAERPKGSFSTLEIQRTEQGDSAMYLCASSLLSYRSSYNSPLHFGNGTRLTVT.

This sequence joins TRBV10-3 and TRBJ1-1; maybe TRBD1 (5 bases). The V end was cut by 0 bases, the J end by 8 bases, with 16 bases between. This CDR3 has 15 residues. Germline V gene data show CDR1 as ENHRY and CDR2 as SYGVKD. CDR3 sequence reads: CAISESRTRVGEAFF. The CDR3 nucleotides are TGTGCCATCAGTGAGTCCAGGACCAGGGTGGGGGAAGCTTTCTTT.

This clone occurred once. The gene calls are TRBV6-4 and TRBJ1-1; no clear D gene. The CDR3 is 12 residues long. Per germline, CDR1 MRHNA and CDR2 SNTAGT. V dropped 2 bases and J dropped 5 bases, with 6 bases sitting between them. This CDR3 is CASSDGRTEAFF. The CDR3 DNA reads TGTGCCAGCAGTGACGGGAGGACTGAAGCTTTCTTT.

The chain carries TRBV11-2 and TRBJ1-1; no reliable D call. The germline CDR1 and CDR2 sequences are SGHAT and FQNNGV. This CDR3 has 10 amino acids. With 5 bases removed from V and 10 bases from J, the gap between germline ends came to 8 bases. The CDR3 nucleotides read TGTGCCAGCAGCCCCGTCGGAGCTTTCTTT. This translates into CASSPVGAFF.

The gene calls are TRBV10-3 and TRBJ2-7; 9 nucleotides agree with TRBD1. Germline V gene lookup returns CDR1 ENHRY and CDR2 SYGVKD. J was trimmed by 0 bases and V by 4 bases; bases with no gene match: 7. The CDR3 extends over 16 amino acids. CDR3 coding DNA: TGTGCCATCAGTGCGATCAACAGGGGGCACTCCTACGAGCAGTACTTC. Translated, it gives CAISAINRGHSYEQYF.

The gene calls are TRBV4-1 and TRBJ1-5; no clear D gene. Trimming removed 0 bases from V and 0 bases from J, with 9 bases in between. This CDR3 comprises 16 residues. CDR1 MGHRA and CDR2 YSYEKL come from the germline V gene. CDR3 loop: CASSQDSGTSNQPQHF. In DNA, the CDR3 is TGCGCCAGCAGCCAAGATTCGGGTACTAGCAATCAGCCCCAGCATTTT.

This clone was recorded once. The chain joins TRBV4-1 to TRBJ2-7, with 8 positions matching TRBD1. Germline V lookup: CDR1 MGHRA, CDR2 YSYEKL. This CDR3 has 13 amino acids. With 2 bases clipped from V and 5 bases from J, the junction kept 2 bases outside the gene matches. This chain's CDR3 is CASSQIRGHEQYF. Written as DNA, the CDR3 is TGCGCCAGCAGCCAAATCAGGGGGCACGAGCAGTACTTC.

The V call is TRBV18, the J call TRBJ2-3; 10 nucleotides line up with TRBD1. The J segment lost 0 bases and the V segment lost 2 bases, leaving 8 bases of the junction unmatched. CDR1 is KGHSH and CDR2 is LQKENI in the germline V gene. The length of the CDR3 is 18 residues. The CDR3 bases are TGTGCCAGCTCACCAAGGACAGGGGGGCGGTCTAGCACAGATACGCAGTATTTT. It is translated as CASSPRTGGRSSTDTQYF.

This chain joins TRBV10-3 and TRBJ1-2; D is ambiguous. The germline CDR1 and CDR2 sequences are ENHRY and SYGVKD. The CDR3 is made up of 14 amino acids. V lost 7 bases and J lost 0, with 12 bases in between. The CDR3 coding sequence is TGTGCCATCATTAACAGAACATCTAACTATGGCTACACCTTC. This encodes CAIINRTSNYGYTF.

This clone was observed a few times. The chain joins TRBV29-1 to TRBJ1-1, with no clear D. The germline CDR1 and CDR2 sequences are SQVTM and ANQGSEA. This CDR3 is 12 amino acids long. The germline V and J ends were trimmed by 1 base and 7 bases, with 10 bases remaining between them. The CDR3 here is CSVEGAAFEAFF. Here the CDR3 DNA reads TGCAGCGTTGAAGGCGCTGCATTTGAAGCTTTCTTT.

This clone has only one observation. The chain has TRBV5-1 and TRBJ2-5, with 8 bases lining up with TRBD1. Germline V gene data show CDR1 as SGHRS and CDR2 as YFSETQ. The ends lost 2 bases at V and 4 bases at J; junction bases unmatched: 7. The CDR3 runs 15 residues. CDR3 region: CASSLPQGVRETQYF. The DNA for the CDR3 is TGCGCCAGCAGCTTACCACAGGGGGTCAGAGAGACCCAGTACTTC. Using reference TRBV5-1 and TRBJ2-5 for the parts outside the CDR3, the full variable domain is KAGVTQTPRYLIKTRGQQVTLSCSPISGHRSVSWYQQTPGQGLQFLFEYFSETQRNKGNFPGRFSGRQFSNSRSEMNVSTLELGDSALYLCASSLPQGVRETQYFGPGTRLLVL.

V is TRBV4-1 and J is TRBJ1-5, with D possibly TRBD1 on 5 matching bases. The CDR3 is 14 amino acids. Trimming shortened V by 1 base and J by 4 bases, and 8 bases separated the two germline ends. Looked up from germline, CDR1 is MGHRA and CDR2 is YSYEKL. The CDR3 region is CASSQVRTNQPQHF. The CDR3 DNA reads TGCGCCAGCAGCCAAGTTCGGACAAATCAGCCCCAGCATTTT.